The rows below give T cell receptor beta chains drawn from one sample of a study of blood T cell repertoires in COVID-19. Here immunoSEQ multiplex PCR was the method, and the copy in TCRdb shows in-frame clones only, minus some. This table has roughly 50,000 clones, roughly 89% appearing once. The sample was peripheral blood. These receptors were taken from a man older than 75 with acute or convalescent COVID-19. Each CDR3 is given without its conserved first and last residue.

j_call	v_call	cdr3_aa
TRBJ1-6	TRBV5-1	ASSPFGTPPLH
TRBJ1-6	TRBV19	ATRRDYNSPLH
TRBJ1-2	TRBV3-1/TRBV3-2	ASSQQGRLGYGYT
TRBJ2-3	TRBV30	ACTGVSTDTQY
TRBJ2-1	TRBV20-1	SASAPRAGAYNEQF
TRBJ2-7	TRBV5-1	ASQWRGGSSEQY
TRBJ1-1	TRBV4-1	ASSQGGGPNTEAF
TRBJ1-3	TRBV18	ASSNDRLSGNTIY
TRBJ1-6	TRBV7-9	ASSRPDRVFRSPLH
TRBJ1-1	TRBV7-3	ASSPRTGRNTEAF
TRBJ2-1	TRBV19	ARRRTGGANEQF
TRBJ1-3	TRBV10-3	AIRDGTAGNTIY
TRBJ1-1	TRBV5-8	ASSLTGTGTEAF
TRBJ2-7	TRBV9	ASSFLTDSSEQY
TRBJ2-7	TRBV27	ASRQSRDMSEQY
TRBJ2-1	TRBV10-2	ASRSGGANEQF
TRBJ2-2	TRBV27	ASSFSTGELF
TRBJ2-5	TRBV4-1	ASSQVFTFQETQY
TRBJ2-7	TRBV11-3	ASSLVGGREQY
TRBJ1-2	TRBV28	ASSRGQAVTLNYGYT
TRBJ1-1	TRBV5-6	ASSLYRGESAF
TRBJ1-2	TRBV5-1	ASSLSFGEGNGYT
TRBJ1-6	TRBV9	ASSGGGLGNSPLH
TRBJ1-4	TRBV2	ASSGQGAATNEKLF
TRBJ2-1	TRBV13	ASSPPQRGGRNEQF
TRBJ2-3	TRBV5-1	ASSSGQGTDTQY
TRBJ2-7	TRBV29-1	SVEDSSPGAGEQY
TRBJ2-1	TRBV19	ASNGGGAHEQF
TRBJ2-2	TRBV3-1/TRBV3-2	ASSQTRRGPTGELF
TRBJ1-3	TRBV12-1	ASHPLISGNTIY
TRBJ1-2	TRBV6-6	ASSYLGQSYGYT
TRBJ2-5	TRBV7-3	ASSPGTSGGFQETQY
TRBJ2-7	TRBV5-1	ASSSNRDAYEQY
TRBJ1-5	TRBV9	ASSAHPGGNQPQH
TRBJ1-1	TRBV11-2	ASSSDPRGNTEAF
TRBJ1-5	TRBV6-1	ASSVNPDSNNQPQH
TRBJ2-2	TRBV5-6	ASSLGTGEYTGELF
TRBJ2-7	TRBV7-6	ASSLARGGERYEQY
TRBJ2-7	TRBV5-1	ASRPGQGRYQINSYEQY
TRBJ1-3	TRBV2	ASSEAGQGSNTIY
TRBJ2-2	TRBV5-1	ASSRTGYFTGELF
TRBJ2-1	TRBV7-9	ASSLLGGVGDEQF
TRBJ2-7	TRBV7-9	ASRRDRGAAYEQY
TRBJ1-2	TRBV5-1	ASSLRGSYGYT
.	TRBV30	AWRQSYEQY
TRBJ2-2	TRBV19	ASSILRDSTGELF
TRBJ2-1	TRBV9	ASSAGGGPYNEQF
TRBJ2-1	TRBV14	ASSQDAGAFYNEQF
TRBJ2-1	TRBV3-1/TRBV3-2	ASLGTGSVYNEQF
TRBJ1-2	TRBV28	ASSRTGRGYT
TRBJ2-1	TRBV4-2	ASSQEAIGDRSYNEQF
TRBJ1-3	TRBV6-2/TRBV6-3	ASSYGSSGNTIY
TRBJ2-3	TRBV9	ASSFSTQGEDTQY
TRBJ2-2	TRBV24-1	ATRGPGQSTGELF
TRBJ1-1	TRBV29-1	SVEGRDRVPGAF